The clone carrying this T cell receptor (beta chain) was detected a few times. This sample was included in a study of T cells in Graves' hyperthyroidism and ophthalmopathy. It was RNA transcripts that yielded the amplified TCR beta CDR3 regions. During a first-round RT-PCR of the TCR CDR3, the HTBI primer set was used. TCRdb processed the multiplex PCR reads anew with MiXCR; each CDR3 protein has one entry. The table has a few hundred thousand distinct CDR3 sequences, around 14% seen once; the top ten hold less than 9.5%. This CDR3 is 14 amino acids long. The germline V and J ends were trimmed by 7 bases and 4 bases, with 17 bases remaining between them. The germline gives CDR1 SQVTM, CDR2 ANQGSEA. Stable disease denoted Graves' hyperthyroidism without ophthalmopathy progression within 18 months. Patients with uncontrolled infections, other autoimmune diseases, pregnancy or lactation were excluded.

The material sequenced was blood. This chain connects TRBV29-1 to TRBJ2-1; D not resolved. This clonotype was sampled from a woman aged 30 to 39 with Graves' hyperthyroidism. The CDR3 here is CSGETPTLYNEQFF. The CDR3, as DNA: TGCAGCGGCGAAACTCCGACGCTTTACAATGAGCAGTTCTTC.